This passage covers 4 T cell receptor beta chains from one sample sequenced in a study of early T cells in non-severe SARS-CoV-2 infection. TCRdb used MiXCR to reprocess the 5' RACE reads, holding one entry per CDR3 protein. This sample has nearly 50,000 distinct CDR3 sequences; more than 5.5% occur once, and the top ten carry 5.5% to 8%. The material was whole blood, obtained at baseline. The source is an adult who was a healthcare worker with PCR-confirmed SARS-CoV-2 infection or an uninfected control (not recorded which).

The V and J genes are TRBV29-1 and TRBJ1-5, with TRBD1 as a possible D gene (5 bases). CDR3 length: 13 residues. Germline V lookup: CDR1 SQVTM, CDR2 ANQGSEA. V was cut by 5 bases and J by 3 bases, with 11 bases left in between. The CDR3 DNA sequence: TGCAGCGTTTCGGGGGAAAACAATCAGCCCCAGCATTTT. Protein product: CSVSGENNQPQHF.

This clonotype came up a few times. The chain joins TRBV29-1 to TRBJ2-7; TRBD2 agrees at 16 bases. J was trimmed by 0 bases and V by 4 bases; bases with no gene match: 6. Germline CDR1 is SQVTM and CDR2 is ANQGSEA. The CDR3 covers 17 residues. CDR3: CSVAGLAGGGSSYEQYF. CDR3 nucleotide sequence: TGCAGCGTTGCGGGACTAGCGGGAGGGGGAAGCTCCTACGAGCAGTACTTC.

The CDR3 DNA reads TGCAGCGTTAGCCTGGCTGGGGATTCCCAGTACTTC. Translating it yields CSVSLAGDSQYF. This chain uses TRBV29-1 with TRBJ2-5; D unresolved. Germline V CDR1 and CDR2: SQVTM, ANQGSEA. V gave up 5 bases and J gave up 9 bases, with 16 bases separating them. The CDR3 runs 12 residues.

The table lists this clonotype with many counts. As DNA, the CDR3 is TGTGCCAGCAGTTTATTTTCGCGGTCTAAGAGGTACGAGCAGTACTTC. Translation gives CASSLFSRSKRYEQYF. The V call is TRBV27, the J call TRBJ2-7; no definite D call. The length of the CDR3 is 16 residues. V lost 1 base to trimming and J lost 4 bases, with 17 bases between them. Germline V gene data show CDR1 as MNHEY and CDR2 as SMNVEV (reference sequence).